One sample yielded the 27 T cell receptor beta chains listed below, sequenced in a study of cytomegalovirus exposure and HLA in healthy donors. Clones were sequenced by immunoSEQ multiplex PCR, and TCRdb holds only the in-frame ones, with some missing. The sample records about 220,000 clones, 75% to 95% being singletons. The specimen was PBMCs. The receptors originated from a woman aged 18-29 years in good health and CMV-seronegative.

The chain joins TRBV29-1 to TRBJ2-2; 10 bases fit TRBD2. CDR3 length equals 14 residues. With 7 bases clipped from V and 3 bases from J, the junction kept 5 bases outside the gene matches. CDR1 and CDR2 (germline): SQVTM, ANQGSEA. The CDR3 loop reads CSAGTSDYTGELFF. The CDR3 coding sequence is TGCAGCGCTGGGACTAGCGACTACACCGGGGAGCTGTTTTTT.

This chain uses TRBV27 with TRBJ1-3; perhaps TRBD1 as D (5 bases). Trimming removed 4 bases from V and 4 bases from J, with 26 bases in between. Germline CDR1 and CDR2: MNHEY and SMNVEV (reference sequence). The CDR3 loop spans 19 amino acids. The CDR3 region has the DNA TGTGCCAGCAGTTCCACCCGCCCCAGACGTACAGGAGACGGAAACACCATATATTTT. This sequence encodes CASSSTRPRRTGDGNTIYF.

The chain carries TRBV2 and TRBJ1-1; weak D call: TRBD1 (6 bases). CDR1 and CDR2 from the germline V gene are SNHLY and FYNNEI. Trimming left V 10 bases short and J 2 bases short, with 14 bases between. The CDR3 has 13 residues. The CDR3 reads CAKLRGGNTEAFF. The CDR3 DNA reads TGTGCCAAGCTAAGGGGGGGAAACACTGAAGCTTTCTTT.

The genes are TRBV28 and TRBJ1-2, with TRBD1 identical over 9 bases. With V trimmed by 5 bases and J by 6 bases, 16 bases remained unmatched. From germline, CDR1 is MDHEN and CDR2 SYDVKM. The CDR3 consists of 17 residues. CDR3 amino acids: CASSLFRDRASFDGYTF. The CDR3 DNA reads TGTGCCAGCAGTCTCTTTCGGGACAGGGCATCTTTTGATGGCTACACCTTC.

CDR3 bases: TGTGCCAGCAGCGTAGAGGCTAGCGGGACCTACAATGAGCAGTTCTTC. Its protein is CASSVEASGTYNEQFF. The chain recombines TRBV9 with TRBJ2-1; the match to TRBD2 covers 9 bases. The germline gives CDR1 SGDLS, CDR2 YYNGEE. Unmatched junction bases numbered 3, after V lost 0 bases and J lost 2 bases. This CDR3 has 16 amino acids.

The rearrangement links TRBV9 to TRBJ1-2; 9 bases map to TRBD1. Trimming cost V 2 bases and J 7 bases; bases outside gene matches: 9. Germline-derived CDR1 and CDR2 are SGDLS and YYNGEE. The CDR3 sequence is 15 residues long. The CDR3 DNA follows: TGTGCCAGCAGCGTCCGGACAGGGGCGATGGGTGGCTACACCTTC. It codes for CASSVRTGAMGGYTF.

The chain carries TRBV10-2 and TRBJ2-3, with a weak D call TRBD2 (6 bases). The germline CDR1 and CDR2 sequences are WSHSY and SAAADI. The CDR3 is 14 residues long. V dropped 6 bases and J dropped 1 base, with 11 bases sitting between them. Written as DNA, the CDR3 is TGCGCCAGCAGGTTCGGGACTGGCACAGATACGCAGTATTTT. Translating gives CASRFGTGTDTQYF.

The table lists this clone with a few counts. J is TRBJ2-7 and V is TRBV7-6; 11 nucleotides match TRBD1. Germline V gene sequence: CDR1 SGHVS, CDR2 FNYEAQ. This CDR3 spans 14 amino acids. V trimming: 3 bases; J trimming: 7 bases; junction bases outside the gene matches: 5. In nucleotides, the CDR3 is TGTGCCAGCAGCTTGTTTGGGACAGGGGGTGAGCAGTACTTC. Translated, it gives CASSLFGTGGEQYF.

The chain employs TRBV7-2 and TRBJ1-2; tentatively, D is TRBD1 (5 bases). CDR1 is SGHTA and CDR2 is FQGNSA in the germline V gene. Trimming pared 5 bases from V and 3 bases from J, leaving 16 bases between. The CDR3 spans 15 residues. In DNA, the CDR3 is TGTGCCAGCAGCCCAAGACAGTGGGCGGACTATGGCTACACCTTC. Protein product: CASSPRQWADYGYTF.

The V and J genes are TRBV27 and TRBJ1-2; the match to TRBD1 covers 8 bases. This CDR3 region has 16 residues. Germline V gives CDR1 MNHEY, CDR2 SMNVEV (reference sequence). The junction had 14 bases not matched to a gene; V was cut back by 5 bases and J by 6 bases. In DNA, the CDR3 is TGTGCCAGCAGTCCCATATGGACAGGGATGCAAAATGGCTACACCTTC. Residues: CASSPIWTGMQNGYTF.

There are a few counts of this clone. The DNA for the CDR3 is TGTGCCAGCAGCCAGGGGACTAGTCGTGGTGATGAGCAGTTCTTC. It codes for CASSQGTSRGDEQFF. The genes are TRBV14 and TRBJ2-1; 8 bases agree with TRBD2. The CDR3 totals 15 residues. V shed 3 bases, J shed 8 bases, and the junction held 9 bases outside the gene matches. The germline V gene has CDR1 SGHDN and CDR2 FVKESK.

The chain recombines TRBV6-1 with TRBJ2-1; a possible D gene is TRBD1 (7 bases). This CDR3 has 14 amino acids. V lost 11 bases to trimming and J lost 6 bases, with 20 bases between them. Germline CDR1 MNHNS, CDR2 SASEGT. The CDR3 nucleotides are TGTGCCGTCTCACAGGGGCTAGCGCTCAATGAGCAGTTCTTC. This translates into CAVSQGLALNEQFF.

The chain employs TRBV5-1 and TRBJ2-1; a weak D match, TRBD2 (5 bases). The V end was cut by 1 base, the J end by 8 bases, with 10 bases between. In germline, CDR1 is SGHRS, CDR2 YFSETQ. This CDR3 spans 13 amino acids. The CDR3 region is CASSLLGDDEQFF. Written as DNA, the CDR3 is TGCGCCAGCAGCTTGTTGGGAGATGATGAGCAGTTCTTC.

There are a few counts of this clone. The chain employs TRBV7-8 and TRBJ1-5; tentative D call: TRBD1 (6 bases). Germline lookup yields CDR1 SGHVS and CDR2 FQNEAQ. The V gene lost 5 bases and the J gene lost 4 bases, with 12 bases spanning the gap. The CDR3 spans 14 residues. The CDR3 DNA follows: TGTGCCAGCAGCCCGAGGACAGCTAATCAGCCCCAGCATTTT. This codes for CASSPRTANQPQHF.

The chain couples TRBV14 to TRBJ2-3; 7 bases fit TRBD1. V lost 1 base to trimming and J lost 4 bases; unmatched junction nucleotides: 5. The CDR3 has 15 amino acids. Germline CDR1 SGHDN, CDR2 FVKESK. CDR3 DNA sequence: TGTGCCAGCAGCCAAGTAGACAGGGCACCAGATACGCAGTATTTT. It specifies CASSQVDRAPDTQYF.

CDR3 region: CASKDFYEQYF. The CDR3 DNA follows: TGTGCCAGCAAGGACTTCTACGAGCAGTACTTC. V and J are TRBV2 and TRBJ2-7; possible D gene TRBD2, 5 bases. The length of the CDR3 is 11 residues. Deletions cut 7 bases from V and 3 bases from J, with 7 bases between. CDR1 is SNHLY and CDR2 is FYNNEI in the germline V gene. Supplemented by reference TRBV2 and TRBJ2-7, the full variable domain reads EPEVTQTPSHQVTQMGQEVILRCVPISNHLYFYWYRQILGQKVEFLVSFYNNEISEKSEIFDDQFSVERPDGSNFTLKIRSTKLEDSAMYFCASKDFYEQYFGPGTRLTVT.

The V and J genes are TRBV5-1 and TRBJ2-3; the D gene is possibly TRBD2 (6 bases). CDR1 SGHRS and CDR2 YFSETQ come from the germline V gene. V was cut by 2 bases and J by 4 bases, with 14 bases left in between. The CDR3 runs to 15 residues. Written as DNA, the CDR3 is TGCGCCAGCAGCTTCTCTGGCGGGAAATCAGATACGCAGTATTTT. This sequence encodes CASSFSGGKSDTQYF.

This clone was seen more than once but under ten times. The rearrangement links TRBV30 to TRBJ1-3; 8 bases map to TRBD1. The V gene end was trimmed by 5 bases and the J gene end by 4 bases; junction bases not matched to a gene: 4. This CDR3 has 13 residues. Per germline, CDR1 GTSNPN and CDR2 SVGIG (reference sequence). In DNA, the CDR3 is TGTGCCTGGGCCGACAGGGGAGGAAACACCATATATTTT. The encoded protein is CAWADRGGNTIYF.

The J gene is TRBJ1-1, the V gene TRBV6-4; possible D gene TRBD1, 6 bases. In germline, CDR1 is MRHNA, CDR2 SNTAGT. The CDR3 contains 15 residues. Trimming took 2 bases from V and 5 from J, leaving 15 bases between them. CDR3 nucleotide sequence: TGTGCCAGCAGTGACGACCGGGCAGGGGAGACTGAAGCTTTCTTT. Amino acids: CASSDDRAGETEAFF.

The genes are TRBV25-1 and TRBJ2-3, with no clear D. Per the germline V gene, CDR1 is MGHDK and CDR2 is SYGVNS. Trimming shortened V by 1 base and J by 1 base, and 6 bases separated the two germline ends. The CDR3 contains 14 residues. Here the CDR3 DNA reads TGTGCCAGCAGTGAATCTACCCGCACAGATACGCAGTATTTT. Translating it yields CASSESTRTDTQYF.

The rearrangement links TRBV7-9 to TRBJ2-7, with TRBD2 matching 11 bases. The CDR3 contains 18 residues. In germline, CDR1 is SEHNR, CDR2 FQNEAQ (reference sequence). Trimming cost V 5 bases and J 1 base; bases outside gene matches: 13. For the CDR3, the DNA is TGTGCCAGCAGCCACACCCTTCCTAGCGGGAGGTGGTCCTACGAGCAGTACTTC. Amino acids: CASSHTLPSGRWSYEQYF.

There are many counts of this clone. The V and J genes are TRBV6-4 and TRBJ2-2; 7 bases agree with TRBD1. The germline CDR1 and CDR2 sequences are MRHNA and SNTAGT. The CDR3 spans 15 residues. Trimming at V came to 3 bases and at J to 4 bases, leaving 5 bases not matched to a gene. This CDR3 reads CASSETGESTGELFF. CDR3 coding DNA: TGTGCCAGCAGTGAAACAGGGGAGAGCACCGGGGAGCTGTTTTTT.

J is TRBJ1-1 and V is TRBV30, with TRBD1 identical over 7 bases. Germline-derived CDR1 and CDR2 are GTSNPN and SVGIG (reference sequence). There are 19 residues in the CDR3. V trimming: 8 bases; J trimming: 1 base; junction bases outside the gene matches: 25. The CDR3 DNA reads TGTGCCGGACACCACAGGGGTCCCCTCACCAAGGTACCGAACACTGAAGCTTTCTTT. This encodes CAGHHRGPLTKVPNTEAFF.

This rearrangement joins TRBV11-3 to TRBJ1-2; 7 bases match TRBD1. Trimming removed 1 base from V and 5 bases from J; junction bases left unmatched: 1. Germline V gene lookup returns CDR1 SGHNT and CDR2 YENEEA. The CDR3 consists of 13 residues. CDR3 loop: CASSLARGYGYTF. CDR3 DNA: TGTGCCAGCAGCTTAGCCAGGGGGTATGGCTACACCTTC.

This rearrangement joins TRBV5-4 to TRBJ1-1, with D possibly matching TRBD1 (6 bases). CDR3 length equals 17 residues. CDR1 and CDR2 (germline): SGHNT, YYREEE (reference sequence). V shed 4 bases and J shed 0 bases, with 19 bases lying between them. The CDR3 region has the DNA TGTGCCAGCAGCAAGTCCCCGGGGGGGGCTGTGAACACTGAAGCTTTCTTT. Its protein is CASSKSPGGAVNTEAFF.

The chain links TRBV30 to TRBJ1-5, with a possible D match to TRBD1 (6 bases). Trimming took off 2 bases at V and 4 bases at J, with 9 bases between the two ends. This CDR3 contains 13 residues. The germline gives CDR1 GTSNPN, CDR2 SVGIG (reference sequence). The CDR3 protein is CAWSSDRNQPQHF. In DNA, the CDR3 is TGTGCCTGGAGTTCCGACAGGAATCAGCCCCAGCATTTT. The entire variable domain, with the rest obtained from reference TRBV30 and TRBJ1-5, is as follows: SQTIHQWPATLVQPVGSPLSLECTVEGTSNPNLYWYRQAAGRGLQLLFYSVGIGQISSEVPQNLSASRPQDRQFILSSKKLLLSDSGFYLCAWSSDRNQPQHFGDGTRLSIL.

The rearrangement joins TRBV19 to TRBJ1-2, with D unclear. Trimming took 10 bases from V and 8 from J, leaving 26 bases between them. Looked up from germline, CDR1 is LNHDA and CDR2 is SQIVND (reference sequence). The CDR3 extends over 15 amino acids. CDR3 loop: CAISGRRHSRGGYTF. The CDR3 bases are TGTGCCATTTCAGGTAGGAGACATTCTCGGGGAGGCTACACCTTC. The full variable domain, completed using reference TRBV19 and TRBJ1-2, is DGGITQSPKYLFRKEGQNVTLSCEQNLNHDAMYWYRQDPGQGLRLIYYSQIVNDFQKGDIAEGYSVSREKKESFPLTVTSAQKNPTAFYLCAISGRRHSRGGYTFGSGTRLTVV.